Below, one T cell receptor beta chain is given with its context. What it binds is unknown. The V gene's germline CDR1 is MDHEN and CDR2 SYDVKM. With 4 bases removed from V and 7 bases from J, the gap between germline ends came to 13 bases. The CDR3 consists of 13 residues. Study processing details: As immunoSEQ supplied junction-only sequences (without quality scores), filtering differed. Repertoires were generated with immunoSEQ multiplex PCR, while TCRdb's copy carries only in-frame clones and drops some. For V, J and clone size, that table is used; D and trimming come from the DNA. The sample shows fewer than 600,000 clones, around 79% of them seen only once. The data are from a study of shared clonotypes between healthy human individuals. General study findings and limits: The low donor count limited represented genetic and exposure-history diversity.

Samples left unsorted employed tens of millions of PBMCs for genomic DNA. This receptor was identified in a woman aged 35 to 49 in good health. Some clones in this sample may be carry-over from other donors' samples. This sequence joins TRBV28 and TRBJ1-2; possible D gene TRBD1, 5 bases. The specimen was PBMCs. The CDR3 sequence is CASSSHQGSGYTF. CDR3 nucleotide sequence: TGTGCCAGCAGTTCACATCAGGGTAGTGGCTACACCTTC.